Reported below is one TCR beta chain. Its antigen is as yet unknown. Germline CDR1 and CDR2: GTSNPN and SVGIG (reference sequence). This CDR3 region has 13 residues. Trimming stripped 2 bases from V and 2 bases from J, with 7 bases between. This entry comes from a study of STAT3 mutations in large granular lymphocyte leukemia. Across the study: Canonical activating STAT3 mutations were detected in roughly half of the longitudinally sequenced T-LGLL patients. Findings of the study overall: In T-cell large granular lymphocyte leukemia, about half of patients showed multiple immunodominant subclonotypes.

TCRdb's copy holds only in-frame clones and misses some; the assay was immunoSEQ multiplex PCR. This sample has fewer than 10,000 clones, with around 90% found just once. The V call is TRBV30, the J call TRBJ1-5; maybe TRBD1 (5 bases). Material for sequencing was peripheral blood mononuclear cells. The clonotype originates from a man at least 80 years old with T-cell large granular lymphocyte leukemia. Some clones in this sample may be carry-over from other donors' samples. CDR3 amino acids: CAWSTTGNQPQHF. CDR3 DNA sequence: TGTGCCTGGAGTACGACAGGCAATCAGCCCCAGCATTTT. Using reference TRBV30 and TRBJ1-5 for the parts outside the CDR3, the full variable domain is SQTIHQWPATLVQPVGSPLSLECTVEGTSNPNLYWYRQAAGRGLQLLFYSVGIGQISSEVPQNLSASRPQDRQFILSSKKLLLSDSGFYLCAWSTTGNQPQHFGDGTRLSIL.